This TCR beta chain is drawn from a study of human T cells and chemical hapten exposure. Overall study context: Patch tests put 0.01% DPC on the upper back, and the results were checked at 6 days. Mostly female patients had alopecia areata, totalis or universalis.

Findings of the study overall: No alteration of TCRs above 1 in 1000 frequency was seen with DPC sensitization. Among expanded TCRs, significantly more large CDR3 similarity clusters formed than among controls.

TCRdb analysed the RACE reads with MiXCR anew, one entry per CDR3 protein. This table has roughly 84,000 distinct CDR3 sequences, 8% to 13% appearing once. The CDR3 consists of 15 residues. Germline V gives CDR1 SNHLY, CDR2 FYNNEI. Trimming cost V 4 bases and J 6 bases, with 16 bases left between them. There are many counts of this clonotype. Its antigen is unidentified. Time point denoted: patch test 2, 6 weeks after DPC sensitization. Treatment defined: therapeutic diphenylcyclopropenone sensitization with weekly scalp DPC. The chain joins TRBV2 to TRBJ1-5; D is possibly TRBD1 (5 bases). Sequenced material: whole blood, taken in connection with sensitization to the hapten diphenylcyclopropenone (DPC). The sequence derives from a woman aged 50 to 60 with alopecia areata. Some clones in this sample may be carry-over from other donors' samples. CDR3 sequence: CASSAGRRVGQPQHF. The DNA for the CDR3 is TGTGCCAGCAGTGCGGGACGGCGAGTAGGTCAGCCCCAGCATTTT.